One and the same sample provided the 30 T cell receptor beta chains below, sequenced in a study of cytomegalovirus exposure and HLA in healthy donors. This PCR relied on a set of 60 Vbeta primers and 13 Jbeta primers. This table comes from immunoSEQ multiplex PCR, and its TCRdb copy is limited to in-frame clones, with some not included. This table holds over 150,000 clones, 80% to 90% found once. The sample consisted of PBMCs. These receptors all stem from a woman aged 45 to 65 in good health and CMV-seronegative.

This rearrangement joins TRBV29-1 to TRBJ2-3, with no clear D. The CDR3 contains 13 residues. V lost 5 bases and J lost 8, with 17 bases in between. Germline V gives CDR1 SQVTM, CDR2 ANQGSEA. The CDR3 DNA reads TGCAGCGTTTCTACGGCTCTCGGCGGTACGCAGTATTTT. Translated: CSVSTALGGTQYF.

This chain connects TRBV28 to TRBJ2-3, with 11 bases matching TRBD1. This CDR3 comprises 13 residues. Germline assignment: CDR1 MDHEN and CDR2 SYDVKM. With V trimmed by 6 bases and J by 8 bases, 4 bases remained unmatched. CDR3 nucleotide sequence: TGTGCCAGCAGCGGACAGGGGGCGCTTACGCAGTATTTT. This gives the protein CASSGQGALTQYF.

This rearrangement joins TRBV21-1 to TRBJ2-4; TRBD1, as called in the table, went unchecked against the DNA. TRBV21-1 corresponds to a pseudogene. The CDR3 runs to 19 residues. CDR3 DNA: TGTGCCAGCAGCGGAGGGACAGGGGAGACGGGCTTAGCCAAAAACATTCAGTACTTC. Translation: CASSGGTGETGLAKNIQYF.

V gene TRBV15 combines with J gene TRBJ2-7; 9 bases are a match to TRBD2. The germline V gene encodes CDR1 LNHNV and CDR2 YYDKDF (reference sequence). This CDR3 has 16 amino acids. Losses at the gene ends were 0 bases for V and 1 base for J; bases not matched to a gene: 4. The CDR3, as DNA: TGTGCCACCAGCAGAGATCTGCGGGAGGGATCCTACGAGCAGTACTTC. Translating it yields CATSRDLREGSYEQYF.

This chain uses TRBV19 with TRBJ1-2; D not certain. V was shortened by 1 base and J by 8 bases, with 5 bases between the two germline ends. The CDR3 contains 11 residues. Germline CDR1 reads LNHDA; CDR2 reads SQIVND (reference sequence). The CDR3 bases are TGTGCCAGTAGTATAGCAGGCGGCTACACCTTC. It translates to CASSIAGGYTF.

The rearrangement uses TRBV18 and TRBJ2-3; D unclear. Deletions cut 3 bases from V and 0 bases from J, with 7 bases between. CDR3 length: 14 residues. Germline V gene data show CDR1 as KGHSH and CDR2 as LQKENI. The CDR3 DNA is TGTGCCAGCTCACCTCCGACTAGCACAGATACGCAGTATTTT. Protein product: CASSPPTSTDTQYF.

The rearrangement links TRBV14 to TRBJ2-1; a weak D match, TRBD2 (5 bases). Germline-derived CDR1 and CDR2 are SGHDN and FVKESK. This CDR3 contains 12 residues. Trimming took off 3 bases at V and 10 bases at J, with 10 bases between the two ends. This chain's CDR3 is CASSQDRGEQFF. The CDR3 bases are TGTGCCAGCAGCCAGGATCGAGGGGAGCAGTTCTTC.

The rearrangement uses TRBV6-5 and TRBJ1-1, with D tentatively TRBD1 (6 bases). Looked up from germline, CDR1 is MNHEY and CDR2 is SVGAGI. Deletions cut 7 bases from V and 0 bases from J, with 15 bases between. The CDR3 covers 15 residues. The CDR3 region has the DNA TGTGCCAGCATGAATCTGGGGGCCATGAACACTGAAGCTTTCTTT. It encodes CASMNLGAMNTEAFF.

J is TRBJ1-1 and V is TRBV18, with 7 nucleotides matching TRBD1. The V gene's germline CDR1 is KGHSH and CDR2 LQKENI. The CDR3 totals 12 residues. The trim removed 3 bases at V and 8 bases at J, leaving 3 bases unmatched. CDR3 nucleotide sequence: TGTGCCAGCTCACCGGGGGACAGAGAAGCTTTCTTT. As protein: CASSPGDREAFF.

The V call is TRBV14, the J call TRBJ2-2, with D possibly being TRBD2 (5 bases). V dropped 1 base and J dropped 3 bases, with 9 bases sitting between them. The CDR3 totals 15 residues. Germline CDR1 SGHDN, CDR2 FVKESK. CDR3 amino acids: CASSQVADYTGELFF. CDR3 nucleotide sequence: TGTGCCAGCAGCCAAGTCGCGGACTACACCGGGGAGCTGTTTTTT.

The chain combines TRBV19 with TRBJ1-5; D is unclear. Germline CDR1 LNHDA, CDR2 SQIVND (reference sequence). CDR3 length: 13 residues. Trimming removed 5 bases at V and 3 bases at J, with 8 bases between. The CDR3 reads CASSVDFNQPQHF. As DNA, the CDR3 is TGTGCCAGTAGTGTGGACTTCAATCAGCCCCAGCATTTT.

This chain connects TRBV5-1 to TRBJ2-1; TRBD2 agrees at 10 bases. Germline V lookup: CDR1 SGHRS, CDR2 YFSETQ. V shed 0 bases and J 7 bases; nucleotides not matched to a gene: 4. The CDR3 covers 15 residues. CDR3 sequence: CASSLAASGRNEQFF. CDR3 nucleotides: TGCGCCAGCAGCTTGGCGGCTAGCGGGAGAAATGAGCAGTTCTTC.

The V gene is TRBV11-3, the J gene TRBJ2-3, with a possible D match to TRBD2 (5 bases). Germline V gives CDR1 SGHNT, CDR2 YENEEA. With 8 bases removed from V and 0 bases from J, the gap between germline ends came to 12 bases. The CDR3 is 14 amino acids. The CDR3 DNA reads as TGTGCCAGCTCTCGGGGAGCGAGCACAGATACGCAGTATTTT. Protein sequence: CASSRGASTDTQYF.

This chain connects TRBV9 to TRBJ2-1, with 13 bases identical to TRBD2. The CDR3 covers 17 residues. Losses at the gene ends were 3 bases for V and 10 bases for J; bases not matched to a gene: 13. CDR1 and CDR2 from the germline V gene are SGDLS and YYNGEE. The CDR3 is CASSAGTPGTSGEEQFF. The CDR3, as DNA: TGTGCCAGCAGCGCCGGAACCCCCGGGACTAGCGGGGAAGAGCAGTTCTTC.

The chain combines TRBV5-8 with TRBJ1-5; D may be TRBD1 (5 bases). The germline CDR1 and CDR2 sequences are SGHTS and YDEGEE. The CDR3 covers 16 residues. V was pared by 0 bases and J by 0 bases, with 10 bases between. The CDR3 sequence is CASSLGPGYSNQPQHF. The DNA for the CDR3 is TGTGCCAGCAGCTTGGGTCCAGGGTATAGCAATCAGCCCCAGCATTTT.

CDR3 in DNA: TGTGCCAGCAGTGACTTGGCGGGAGAGTATCTTCGCAATCAGCCCCAGCATTTT. The encoded protein is CASSDLAGEYLRNQPQHF. This rearrangement joins TRBV6-4 to TRBJ1-5; D is ambiguous. This CDR3 is built from 18 residues. CDR1 and CDR2 (germline): MRHNA, SNTAGT. Trimming removed 1 base at V and 2 bases at J, with 18 bases between.

The chain recombines TRBV27 with TRBJ2-7, with 7 bases that match TRBD1. Germline V gene data show CDR1 as MNHEY and CDR2 as SMNVEV (reference sequence). V was clipped by 5 bases and J by 1 base; unmatched bases: 5. The length of the CDR3 is 14 residues. This chain's CDR3 is CASSITGVSYEQYF. Written as DNA, the CDR3 is TGTGCCAGCAGTATAACAGGGGTATCCTACGAGCAGTACTTC.

This clone showed up just a few times. The chain is built from TRBV7-2 and TRBJ2-1; 13 nucleotides match TRBD2. The germline CDR1 and CDR2 sequences are SGHTA and FQGNSA. After removal of 5 bases from V and 9 bases from J, the junction contained 7 bases not matched to a gene. The CDR3 length is 15 residues. The CDR3 sequence is CASSLRLAGGSEQFF. The DNA for the CDR3 is TGTGCCAGCAGCCTCCGACTAGCGGGAGGATCTGAGCAGTTCTTC. Looking up the rest from reference TRBV7-2 and TRBJ2-1 gives the full variable domain: GAGVSQSPSNKVTEKGKDVELRCDPISGHTALYWYRQSLGQGLEFLIYFQGNSAPDKSGLPSDRFSAERTGGSVSTLTIQRTQQEDSAVYLCASSLRLAGGSEQFFGPGTRLTVL.

This clone came up once. V and J are TRBV5-6 and TRBJ1-2; 7 nucleotides align to TRBD1. Trimming cost V 0 bases and J 4 bases; bases outside gene matches: 6. The germline V gene encodes CDR1 SGHDT and CDR2 YYEEEE. The CDR3 totals 15 residues. The CDR3 DNA follows: TGTGCCAGCAGCTTGGCGGCAGGGGGGAGCTATGGCTACACCTTC. Its protein is CASSLAAGGSYGYTF.

This clone was seen a single time. The chain uses TRBV5-1 and TRBJ2-3; possible D gene TRBD2, 6 bases. Deletions cut 3 bases from V and 0 bases from J, with 8 bases between. Germline lookup yields CDR1 SGHRS and CDR2 YFSETQ. The CDR3 length is 14 residues. The chain's CDR3 is CASSSGTSTDTQYF. CDR3 coding DNA: TGCGCCAGCAGCTCCGGGACTAGCACAGATACGCAGTATTTT.

The chain carries TRBV7-2 and TRBJ2-7; D is possibly TRBD1 (5 bases). This CDR3 region has 14 residues. Germline lookup yields CDR1 SGHTA and CDR2 FQGNSA. V shed 2 bases and J shed 2 bases, with 10 bases lying between them. The CDR3 spells CASSLLPDTYEQYF. The CDR3 DNA sequence: TGTGCCAGCAGCTTACTCCCGGACACCTACGAGCAGTACTTC.

The J gene is TRBJ2-7, the V gene TRBV30, with 12 bases matching TRBD2. Germline loops: CDR1 GTSNPN, CDR2 SVGIG (reference sequence). The CDR3 extends over 14 amino acids. The V gene end was trimmed by 5 bases and the J gene end by 7 bases; junction bases not matched to a gene: 9. In DNA, the CDR3 is TGTGCCTGGGCTAGCGGGAGGGCATTCGGAGAGCAGTACTTC. The encoded protein is CAWASGRAFGEQYF.

This clone has just a few counts. This chain links TRBV9 with TRBJ2-5; 9 bases align to TRBD1. The DNA end favors TRBJ2-7, so the J call may be wrong. The CDR3 contains 15 residues. Germline-derived CDR1 and CDR2 are SGDLS and YYNGEE. CDR3 loop: CASSADGTGSGEQYF. CDR3 DNA: TGTGCCAGCAGCGCCGATGGGACAGGGAGTGGCGAGCAGTACTTC.

The chain couples TRBV10-3 to TRBJ2-1; TRBD2 aligns across 9 bases. J was trimmed by 5 bases and V by 10 bases; bases with no gene match: 9. The germline CDR1 and CDR2 sequences are ENHRY and SYGVKD. The CDR3 is 14 amino acids. The CDR3 DNA reads TGTGCCACCGAAGCGGGAGGCCAAAACAATGAGCAGTTCTTC. It yields the protein CATEAGGQNNEQFF.

The chain has TRBV19 and TRBJ2-6, with D tentatively TRBD2 (5 bases). CDR3 size: 15 residues. Germline CDR1 is LNHDA and CDR2 is SQIVND (reference sequence). V lost 7 bases to trimming and J lost 1 base, with 11 bases between them. The CDR3 region has the DNA TGTGCCAGTAACCCGACGGGGTCTGGGGCCAACGTCCTGACTTTC. Translating gives CASNPTGSGANVLTF.

The CDR3 nucleotides read TGTGCCACCAGCAGAGTTAAGGGGGGAAACACCATATATTTT. Translated: CATSRVKGGNTIYF. The rearrangement uses TRBV15 and TRBJ1-3, with D possibly TRBD1 on 5 matching bases. This CDR3 comprises 14 residues. Germline assignment: CDR1 LNHNV and CDR2 YYDKDF (reference sequence). V was trimmed by 1 base and J by 4 bases, leaving 8 bases between them.

The rearrangement uses TRBV5-5 and TRBJ2-7; 8 nucleotides line up with TRBD2. Trimming took 4 bases from V and 2 from J; bases not matched to a gene: 5. The CDR3 totals 14 residues. Germline V CDR1 and CDR2: SGHKS, YYEKEE (reference sequence). The CDR3 sequence is CASSLLLAAYEQYF. The CDR3 nucleotides are TGTGCCAGCAGCCTCCTACTAGCGGCCTACGAGCAGTACTTC. Using reference TRBV5-5 and TRBJ2-7 for the parts outside the CDR3, the full variable domain is DAGVTQSPTHLIKTRGQQVTLRCSPISGHKSVSWYQQVLGQGPQFIFQYYEKEERGRGNFPDRFSARQFPNYSSELNVNALLLGDSALYLCASSLLLAAYEQYFGPGTRLTVT.

The V and J genes are TRBV5-6 and TRBJ2-7; the D is unclear. Trimming left V 0 bases short and J 3 bases short, with 4 bases between. Germline-derived CDR1 and CDR2 are SGHDT and YYEEEE. The length of the CDR3 is 12 residues. The CDR3 nucleotides are TGTGCCAGCAGCTTGGACGGCTACGAGCAGTACTTC. Translated, it gives CASSLDGYEQYF.

The J gene is TRBJ2-6, the V gene TRBV28; 7 positions match TRBD2. The CDR3 contains 18 residues. Germline V gives CDR1 MDHEN, CDR2 SYDVKM. V was pared by 5 bases and J by 0 bases, with 10 bases of the junction left unmatched. CDR3 sequence reads: CASSPGGGRASGANVLTF. The CDR3 DNA is TGTGCCAGCAGTCCGGGAGGAGGCAGGGCCTCTGGGGCCAACGTCCTGACTTTC.

The chain has TRBV11-3 and TRBJ2-1; 10 positions match TRBD2. Germline V gene data show CDR1 as SGHNT and CDR2 as YENEEA. The trim removed 2 bases at V and 8 bases at J, leaving 6 bases unmatched. The CDR3 extends over 15 amino acids. The CDR3 protein is CASSLYSSGGYEQFF. CDR3 coding DNA: TGTGCCAGCAGCTTATATTCTAGCGGGGGTTATGAGCAGTTCTTC.